The rows below give T cell receptor beta chains drawn from one sample of a study of T cell responses to AZD1222 COVID-19 vaccine. Profiled with immunoSEQ multiplex PCR; TCRdb holds only in-frame clones, not every one. The sample has 150,000 to 190,000 clones; 80% to 90% are singletons. Sequenced material: peripheral blood, taken 28 days after the second AZD1222 dose. Source of these receptors: an adult who received the AZD1222 COVID-19 vaccine. Each CDR3 is given with its conserved first and last residue. Fields, in order: clone size, J gene, D gene, V gene, CDR3 DNA, CDR3 protein. The D gene is left open where the match is weak. The listing skips clone size in some rows; elsewhere it reads once, few, many or a size class.

clone size: -; J gene: TRBJ1-2; D gene: -; V gene: TRBV7-8; CDR3 DNA: TGTGCCAGCAGCGCCTTATCCTGGCCAGGGGAAAATGGCTACACCTTC; CDR3 protein: CASSALSWPGENGYTF
clone size: -; J gene: TRBJ2-5; D gene: TRBD2; V gene: TRBV7-9; CDR3 DNA: TGTGCCAGCAGCAGAGGACTAGTGGAGACCCAGTACTTC; CDR3 protein: CASSRGLVETQYF
clone size: -; J gene: TRBJ2-7; D gene: -; V gene: TRBV6-6; CDR3 DNA: TGTGCCAGCAGTTACGACAGCGTCTACGAGCAGTACTTC; CDR3 protein: CASSYDSVYEQYF
clone size: -; J gene: TRBJ1-4; D gene: TRBD1; V gene: TRBV7-8; CDR3 DNA: TGTGCCAGCAGCTTAGCTCCGACAGGGCGAGGGGAAAAACTGTTTTTT; CDR3 protein: CASSLAPTGRGEKLFF
clone size: -; J gene: TRBJ2-1; D gene: -; V gene: TRBV29-1; CDR3 DNA: TGCAGCGTTCAACCGACTGTCTACAATGAGCAGTTCTTC; CDR3 protein: CSVQPTVYNEQFF
clone size: once; J gene: TRBJ2-1; D gene: -; V gene: TRBV7-2; CDR3 DNA: TGTGCCAGCAGCTTTAAGCCCAGCTCCTACAATGAGCAGTTCTTC; CDR3 protein: CASSFKPSSYNEQFF
clone size: few; J gene: TRBJ2-1; D gene: TRBD2; V gene: TRBV7-8; CDR3 DNA: TGTGCCAGCAGCTTCACTAGCGCCCCGGGCAATGAGCAGTTCTTC; CDR3 protein: CASSFTSAPGNEQFF
clone size: -; J gene: TRBJ2-3; D gene: TRBD1; V gene: TRBV4-1; CDR3 DNA: TGCGCCAGCAGCCAAGTGTCATCCCAAGCAGGGGGCACGCAGTATTTT; CDR3 protein: CASSQVSSQAGGTQYF
clone size: -; J gene: TRBJ1-4; D gene: TRBD1; V gene: TRBV7-8; CDR3 DNA: TGTGCCAGCAGCTTATATCTGGACAGGGGTGGGGAAAAACTGTTTTTT; CDR3 protein: CASSLYLDRGGEKLFF
clone size: -; J gene: TRBJ1-6; D gene: -; V gene: TRBV28; CDR3 DNA: TGTGCCAGCATTAAGGGTCGGACCAATTCACCCCTCCACTTT; CDR3 protein: CASIKGRTNSPLHF
clone size: -; J gene: TRBJ2-1; D gene: -; V gene: TRBV11-1; CDR3 DNA: TGTGCCAGCAGCTTAGTAGGCTACTACAATGAGCAGTTCTTC; CDR3 protein: CASSLVGYYNEQFF
clone size: -; J gene: TRBJ1-5; D gene: -; V gene: TRBV30; CDR3 DNA: TGTGCCTGGAGTATTGATAGCAATCAGCCCCAGCATTTT; CDR3 protein: CAWSIDSNQPQHF
clone size: once; J gene: TRBJ1-5; D gene: -; V gene: TRBV4-1; CDR3 DNA: TGCGCCAGCAGCTTAGACCCCAATCAGCCCCAGCATTTT; CDR3 protein: CASSLDPNQPQHF
clone size: -; J gene: TRBJ1-2; D gene: TRBD1; V gene: TRBV10-3; CDR3 DNA: TGTGCCATCCAATCGGACAGGGAGAGCTATGGCTACACCTTC; CDR3 protein: CAIQSDRESYGYTF
clone size: -; J gene: TRBJ2-1; D gene: -; V gene: TRBV3-1/TRBV3-2; CDR3 DNA: TGTGCCAGCAGCCTAGGGAGGGTCGAGGGGGGGCAGTTCTTC; CDR3 protein: CASSLGRVEGGQFF
clone size: -; J gene: TRBJ1-1; D gene: TRBD1; V gene: TRBV5-6; CDR3 DNA: TGTGCCAGCAGCTTTACAGGGGGAACTGAAGCTTTCTTT; CDR3 protein: CASSFTGGTEAFF
clone size: -; J gene: TRBJ2-1; D gene: -; V gene: TRBV6-2/TRBV6-3; CDR3 DNA: TGTGCCAGCAGTCCCCCCGGGGATACCTACAATGAGCAGTTCTTC; CDR3 protein: CASSPPGDTYNEQFF
clone size: -; J gene: TRBJ1-6; D gene: TRBD1; V gene: TRBV5-4; CDR3 DNA: TGTGCCAGCAGCCCGGGACAGGGTTCAAGATCCTATAATTCACCCCTCCACTTT; CDR3 protein: CASSPGQGSRSYNSPLHF
clone size: -; J gene: TRBJ2-7; D gene: -; V gene: TRBV21-1; CDR3 DNA: TGTGCCAGCAGCAATCATCAAGGTACCCACTCCCACGAGCAGTACTTC; CDR3 protein: CASSNHQGTHSHEQYF
clone size: once; J gene: TRBJ2-1; D gene: -; V gene: TRBV6-5; CDR3 DNA: TGTGCCAGCAGTTACTCAGGTTTCTACAATGAGCAGTTCTTC; CDR3 protein: CASSYSGFYNEQFF
clone size: -; J gene: TRBJ1-1; D gene: -; V gene: TRBV10-3; CDR3 DNA: TGTGCCATCAGTCTTAAGGGCACTGAAGCTTTCTTT; CDR3 protein: CAISLKGTEAFF
clone size: once; J gene: TRBJ2-1; D gene: -; V gene: TRBV2; CDR3 DNA: TGTGCCAGCAGTGTAGATAATAGTGAGCAGTTCTTC; CDR3 protein: CASSVDNSEQFF
clone size: -; J gene: TRBJ1-1; D gene: -; V gene: TRBV3-1/TRBV3-2; CDR3 DNA: TGTGCCAGCAGCCAAGGCGTCTGGGGAAGTGAAGCTTTCTTT; CDR3 protein: CASSQGVWGSEAFF
clone size: -; J gene: TRBJ2-3; D gene: TRBD1; V gene: TRBV29-1; CDR3 DNA: TGCAGCGTCGCCAGACCCATACAGGGGGGCGAAAGGAGAGATACGCAGTATTTT; CDR3 protein: CSVARPIQGGERRDTQYF
clone size: -; J gene: TRBJ2-7; D gene: -; V gene: TRBV11-2; CDR3 DNA: TGTGCCAGCAGCTTAAGGGATCTTAACTACGAGCAGTACTTC; CDR3 protein: CASSLRDLNYEQYF
clone size: -; J gene: TRBJ1-2; D gene: -; V gene: TRBV7-9; CDR3 DNA: TGTGCCAGCAGCTTAGAAGGAAAGTCACAGGGCAGCTATGGCTACACCTTC; CDR3 protein: CASSLEGKSQGSYGYTF
clone size: -; J gene: TRBJ2-1; D gene: -; V gene: TRBV9; CDR3 DNA: TGTGCCAGCAGCGTAGAGCCCCAGGGCTACAATGAGCAGTTCTTC; CDR3 protein: CASSVEPQGYNEQFF
clone size: once; J gene: TRBJ2-7; D gene: -; V gene: TRBV12-3/TRBV12-4; CDR3 DNA: TGTGCCAGCAGCTCTCTATACGAGCAGTACTTC; CDR3 protein: CASSSLYEQYF
clone size: -; J gene: TRBJ2-1; D gene: -; V gene: TRBV14; CDR3 DNA: TGTGCCAGCAGCCAGACCTTGGACGGGGTGGAGTTCTTC; CDR3 protein: CASSQTLDGVEFF
clone size: once; J gene: TRBJ1-3; D gene: -; V gene: TRBV7-9; CDR3 DNA: TGTGCCAGCAGCTCCCTTTCCGGGGGCACCATATATTTT; CDR3 protein: CASSSLSGGTIYF
clone size: -; J gene: TRBJ1-1; D gene: -; V gene: TRBV28; CDR3 DNA: TGTGCCAGCAGTTCCCCCCGAGGGGTGGGGCAGAGTGAAGCTTTCTTT; CDR3 protein: CASSSPRGVGQSEAFF
clone size: -; J gene: TRBJ2-1; D gene: -; V gene: TRBV7-9; CDR3 DNA: TGTGCCAGCAGCCCCCCATTTAGGGTAGGGAATGAGCAGTTCTTC; CDR3 protein: CASSPPFRVGNEQFF
clone size: -; J gene: TRBJ2-7; D gene: -; V gene: TRBV7-2; CDR3 DNA: TGTGCCAGCAGCCCACCCCCGGTAGGCGAGCAGTACTTC; CDR3 protein: CASSPPPVGEQYF
clone size: -; J gene: TRBJ2-5; D gene: -; V gene: TRBV4-3; CDR3 DNA: TGCGCCAGCAGCCAAGGAACGGGACGCCACCAAGAGACCCAGTACTTC; CDR3 protein: CASSQGTGRHQETQYF
clone size: -; J gene: TRBJ2-7; D gene: TRBD2; V gene: TRBV7-2; CDR3 DNA: TGTGCCAGCAGCTCCCGGGGTTCGGGGGGGAGCTCCTACGAGCAGTACTTC; CDR3 protein: CASSSRGSGGSSYEQYF
clone size: -; J gene: TRBJ2-1; D gene: TRBD2; V gene: TRBV3-1/TRBV3-2; CDR3 DNA: TGTGCCAGCAGCCAAGATTACGGGAGGAGCTCCTACAATGAGCAGTTCTTC; CDR3 protein: CASSQDYGRSSYNEQFF
clone size: -; J gene: TRBJ2-7; D gene: -; V gene: TRBV14; CDR3 DNA: TGTGCCAGCAGCCCCCTATCCGGGTTCGGAGAGCAGTACTTC; CDR3 protein: CASSPLSGFGEQYF
clone size: -; J gene: TRBJ2-7; D gene: -; V gene: TRBV7-8; CDR3 DNA: TGTGCCAGCAAGACAGGCCCCTACGAGCAGTACTTC; CDR3 protein: CASKTGPYEQYF
clone size: -; J gene: TRBJ2-7; D gene: -; V gene: TRBV7-8; CDR3 DNA: TGTGCCAGCAGCCCTACTACTTACCTCTACGAGCAGTACTTC; CDR3 protein: CASSPTTYLYEQYF
clone size: -; J gene: TRBJ2-5; D gene: -; V gene: TRBV2; CDR3 DNA: TGTGCCAGCATCCGGGACACCCAAGAGACCCAGTACTTC; CDR3 protein: CASIRDTQETQYF
clone size: -; J gene: TRBJ1-1; D gene: TRBD1; V gene: TRBV27; CDR3 DNA: TGTGCCAGCACTGGAGGGGGCTGGCACACTGAAGCTTTCTTT; CDR3 protein: CASTGGGWHTEAFF
clone size: -; J gene: TRBJ2-7; D gene: -; V gene: TRBV18; CDR3 DNA: TGTGCCAGCTCACCCCTTGGACAGTTCTACGAGCAGTACTTC; CDR3 protein: CASSPLGQFYEQYF
clone size: once; J gene: TRBJ2-5; D gene: TRBD2; V gene: TRBV11-2; CDR3 DNA: TGTGCCAGCAGAGCAGGGGGGTTTTGGGGACTAGCGGGAGAGACCCAGTACTTC; CDR3 protein: CASRAGGFWGLAGETQYF
clone size: -; J gene: TRBJ1-2; D gene: -; V gene: TRBV28; CDR3 DNA: TGTGCCAGCAGGGCACCCGATGGGTCCTATGGCTACACCTTC; CDR3 protein: CASRAPDGSYGYTF
clone size: -; J gene: TRBJ1-2; D gene: TRBD1; V gene: TRBV11-1; CDR3 DNA: TGTGCCAGCAGCCCAAGTCGTACAGGGGGCAAGGACTACACCTTC; CDR3 protein: CASSPSRTGGKDYTF
clone size: -; J gene: TRBJ1-5; D gene: -; V gene: TRBV15; CDR3 DNA: TGTGCCACCAGCATAACAAGCACGGTGCAGCCCCAGCATTTT; CDR3 protein: CATSITSTVQPQHF
clone size: -; J gene: TRBJ2-5; D gene: TRBD1; V gene: TRBV18; CDR3 DNA: TGTGCCAGCTCTGGGGACAGGGGAACTCTAGAGACCCAGTACTTC; CDR3 protein: CASSGDRGTLETQYF
clone size: -; J gene: TRBJ2-1; D gene: TRBD1; V gene: TRBV28; CDR3 DNA: TGTGCCAGCAGCCGCCTTGGACAGGACCCCTACAATGAGCAGTTCTTC; CDR3 protein: CASSRLGQDPYNEQFF
clone size: -; J gene: TRBJ1-3; D gene: -; V gene: TRBV10-3; CDR3 DNA: TGTGCCATCAGCCAGGGGATCTCTGGAAACACCATATATTTT; CDR3 protein: CAISQGISGNTIYF
clone size: once; J gene: TRBJ1-1; D gene: -; V gene: TRBV5-1; CDR3 DNA: TGCGCCAGCAGCCCAACCCTTAGCCGGCCGAACACTGAAGCTTTCTTT; CDR3 protein: CASSPTLSRPNTEAFF
clone size: -; J gene: TRBJ2-3; D gene: -; V gene: TRBV6-5; CDR3 DNA: TGTGCCAGCAGTTATTTCAAGGGCCCCAGCACAGATACGCAGTATTTT; CDR3 protein: CASSYFKGPSTDTQYF
clone size: -; J gene: TRBJ1-2; D gene: -; V gene: TRBV9; CDR3 DNA: TGTGCCAGCAGCGCCGGGGATGGGGCCGATGGCTACACCTTC; CDR3 protein: CASSAGDGADGYTF
clone size: -; J gene: TRBJ2-7; D gene: TRBD2; V gene: TRBV28; CDR3 DNA: TGTGCCAGCAGTTTATTTGCTAGCGGGGACTCCTACGAGCAGTACTTC; CDR3 protein: CASSLFASGDSYEQYF
clone size: once; J gene: TRBJ2-7; D gene: -; V gene: TRBV6-1; CDR3 DNA: TGTGCCAGCAGTGGTCAAGCGCTACCACTCAGGGACGAGCAGTACTTC; CDR3 protein: CASSGQALPLRDEQYF